Listed here is a single T cell receptor beta chain. This specimen belongs to a study of blood T cell repertoires in COVID-19. Study at large: Samples came from the United States, Italy and Spain, spanning acute and convalescent COVID-19. PBMCs, B-cell-depleted T cells, or T cells provided the cDNA or gDNA that made up the material.

Methods used by the authors: Amplification of reference gene primers provided the estimated nucleated cell counts. This table comes from immunoSEQ multiplex PCR, and its TCRdb copy is limited to in-frame clones, with some not included. V and J calls plus clone size are reproduced from that table; the DNA served to infer D and trimming. Altogether around 81,000 clones are present, approximately 80% being singletons, with the ten largest covering about 12%. Sequenced input: peripheral blood. This sequence originates from a human donor in a cohort sampled during active COVID-19.

CDR3: CASSDSGVAGDPYF. The CDR3 region has the DNA TGTGCCAGCAGCGACTCTGGAGTAGCGGGGGACCCGTACTTC. V is TRBV7-2 and J is TRBJ2-5, with TRBD2 matching over 9 bases. Germline V gene sequence: CDR1 SGHTA, CDR2 FQGNSA. The CDR3 has 14 residues. V dropped 5 bases and J dropped 13; count of bases not matched to a gene: 14.